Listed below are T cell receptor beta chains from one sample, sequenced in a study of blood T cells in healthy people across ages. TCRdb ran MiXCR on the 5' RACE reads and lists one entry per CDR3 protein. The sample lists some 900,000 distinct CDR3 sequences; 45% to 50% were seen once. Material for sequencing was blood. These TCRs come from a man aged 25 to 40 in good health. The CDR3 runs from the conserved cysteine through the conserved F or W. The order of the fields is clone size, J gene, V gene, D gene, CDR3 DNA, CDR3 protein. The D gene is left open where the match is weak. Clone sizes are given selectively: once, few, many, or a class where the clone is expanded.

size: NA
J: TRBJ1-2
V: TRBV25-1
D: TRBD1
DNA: TGTGCCGCAATGACAGGGACAGGAGGCTACACCTTC
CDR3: CAAMTGTGGYTF

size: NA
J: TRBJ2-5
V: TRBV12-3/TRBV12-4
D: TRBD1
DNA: TGTGCCAGCACCCGGGACAGTTTTAGACTAGAGACCCAGTACTTC
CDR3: CASTRDSFRLETQYF

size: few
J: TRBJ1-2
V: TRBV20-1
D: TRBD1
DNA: TGCAGTGCTACCTGGACAGGGGATGGCTACACCTTC
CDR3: CSATWTGDGYTF

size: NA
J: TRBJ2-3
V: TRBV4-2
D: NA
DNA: TGTGCCAGCAGCCAAGATGTTGCGCGGGGCGGCCCAGATACGCAGTATTTT
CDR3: CASSQDVARGGPDTQYF

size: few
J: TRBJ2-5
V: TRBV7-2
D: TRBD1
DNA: TGTGCCAGCAGCTCAGGACAGGGCTCCCAAGAGACCCAGTACTTC
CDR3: CASSSGQGSQETQYF

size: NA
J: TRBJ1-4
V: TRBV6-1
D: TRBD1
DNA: TGTGCCAGCAGTGGGGACAGGGATCTCGGGGAAAAACTGTTTTTT
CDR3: CASSGDRDLGEKLFF

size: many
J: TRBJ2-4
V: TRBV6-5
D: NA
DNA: TGTGCCAGCAGCTCCTCGGGGGCCAAAAACATTCAGTACTTC
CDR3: CASSSSGAKNIQYF

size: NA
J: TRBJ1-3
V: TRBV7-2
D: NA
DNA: TGTGCCAGCAGTTCTACCGGGACATACTCTGGAAACACCATATATTTT
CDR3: CASSSTGTYSGNTIYF

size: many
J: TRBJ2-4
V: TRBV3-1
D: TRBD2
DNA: TGTGCCAGCAGCCAAACTAGCGGGGGGGCTACGGTTCAGTACTTC
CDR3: CASSQTSGGATVQYF

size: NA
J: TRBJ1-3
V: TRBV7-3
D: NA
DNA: TGTGCCAGCAGCTTTAACGGGGTCGTTGGAAACACCATATATTTT
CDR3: CASSFNGVVGNTIYF